A selection of T cell receptor beta chains follows, all from one sample in a study of blood T cell repertoires in COVID-19. This table comes from immunoSEQ multiplex PCR, and its TCRdb copy is limited to in-frame clones, with some not included. This repertoire shows over 200,000 clones, about nine tenths found once; its top ten account for more than 5.5%. The specimen sequenced was peripheral blood. The receptors here all came from a man in his sixties who had recovered from COVID-19. Both conserved end residues are part of each CDR3. The order of the fields is J gene, clone size, CDR3 length, V gene, D gene, CDR3 protein, CDR3 DNA. D genes are given only for firm matches. Clone sizes are given selectively: once, few, many, or a class where the clone is expanded.

TRBJ2-3 | - | 17 | TRBV4-1 | TRBD1 | CASSQGRGTTSTDTQYF | TGCGCCAGCAGCCAAGGCAGGGGGACCACTAGCACAGATACGCAGTATTTT
TRBJ1-2 | - | 14 | TRBV3-1/TRBV3-2 | - | CASSLRTDAYGYTF | TGTGCCAGCAGCCTACGGACAGACGCCTATGGCTACACCTTC
TRBJ2-7 | - | 15 | TRBV7-2 | TRBD2 | CASSLIAGAAYEQYF | TGTGCCAGCAGCTTAATAGCGGGGGCCGCCTACGAGCAGTACTTC
TRBJ1-2 | - | 14 | TRBV5-1 | TRBD1 | CASSLEGGTAGYTF | TGCGCCAGCAGCTTGGAGGGCGGGACAGCTGGCTACACCTTC
TRBJ1-4 | - | 15 | TRBV19 | - | CASSIAGTTNEKLFF | TGTGCCAGTAGTATAGCCGGGACAACTAATGAAAAACTGTTTTTT
TRBJ2-3 | - | 16 | TRBV9 | TRBD2 | CASSVKLAGWADTQYF | TGTGCCAGCAGCGTAAAACTAGCGGGATGGGCAGATACGCAGTATTTT
TRBJ2-3 | - | 15 | TRBV4-3 | TRBD2 | CASSLTGGSTDTQYF | TGCGCCAGCAGCCTGACGGGAGGGAGTACAGATACGCAGTATTTT
TRBJ1-1 | few | 13 | TRBV2 | - | CASSPTGYTEAFF | TGTGCCAGCAGTCCAACAGGGTATACTGAAGCTTTCTTT
TRBJ1-2 | - | 16 | TRBV10-3 | TRBD1 | CAISPGTGIANYGYTF | TGTGCCATCAGTCCCGGGACAGGGATCGCTAACTATGGCTACACCTTC
TRBJ2-3 | - | 13 | TRBV24-1 | - | CATSASSADTQYF | TGTGCCACCAGTGCTAGCAGCGCAGATACGCAGTATTTT
TRBJ2-3 | - | 13 | TRBV5-1 | - | CASSSAATDTQYF | TGCGCCAGCAGCAGCGCAGCGACAGATACGCAGTATTTT
TRBJ2-3 | - | 14 | TRBV7-3 | - | CASSLDRGTDTQYF | TGTGCCAGCAGCTTGGACAGAGGCACAGATACGCAGTATTTT
TRBJ2-1 | - | 13 | TRBV7-2 | TRBD1 | CASSFNRGNEQFF | TGTGCCAGCAGCTTTAACAGGGGGAATGAGCAGTTCTTC
TRBJ1-2 | - | 15 | TRBV7-2 | TRBD1 | CASSLAQGAGYGYTF | TGTGCCAGCAGCTTAGCGCAGGGGGCGGGCTATGGCTACACCTTC
TRBJ2-1 | - | 14 | TRBV5-1 | TRBD1 | CASSLTGQGYEQFF | TGCGCCAGCAGCTTGACGGGACAGGGCTATGAGCAGTTCTTC
TRBJ2-4 | - | 13 | TRBV12-3/TRBV12-4 | - | CASREGGENIQYF | TGTGCCAGCAGGGAGGGTGGGGAAAACATTCAGTACTTC
TRBJ2-3 | - | 12 | TRBV4-3 | - | CASSQGPYQQYF | TGCGCCAGCAGCCAAGGCCCCTACCAACAGTATTTT
TRBJ1-6 | - | 14 | TRBV20-1 | TRBD1 | CSASPGTANSPLHF | TGCAGTGCTAGTCCCGGGACAGCGAATTCACCCCTCCACTTT
TRBJ1-2 | once | 16 | TRBV19 | - | CASIPEQGRWGYGYTF | TGTGCCAGTATCCCTGAACAGGGCCGTTGGGGCTATGGCTACACCTTC
TRBJ2-7 | - | 11 | TRBV20-1 | - | CSVRLPYEQYF | TGCAGTGTGAGACTACCCTACGAGCAGTACTTC
TRBJ1-5 | - | 14 | TRBV19 | TRBD1 | CASTTGLDNQPQHF | TGTGCCAGCACGACAGGGTTGGACAATCAGCCCCAGCATTTT
TRBJ1-1 | - | 13 | TRBV7-2 | - | CASSPLLATEAFF | TGTGCCAGCAGCCCCCTACTCGCCACTGAAGCTTTCTTT
TRBJ2-2 | - | 11 | TRBV27 | - | CASSFSGELFF | TGTGCCAGCAGTTTCTCCGGGGAGCTGTTTTTT
TRBJ1-5 | - | 15 | TRBV10-3 | - | CAISEDRASNQPQHF | TGTGCCATCAGTGAGGACAGAGCTAGCAATCAGCCCCAGCATTTT
TRBJ2-1 | once | 15 | TRBV10-3 | TRBD2 | CAISRGGSSYNEQFF | TGTGCCATCAGTCGGGGGGGAAGCTCCTACAATGAGCAGTTCTTC
TRBJ2-5 | - | 15 | TRBV7-3 | TRBD2 | CASSFSGTSGETQYF | TGTGCCAGCAGCTTTTCCGGGACTAGCGGCGAGACCCAGTACTTC
TRBJ2-7 | - | 14 | TRBV19 | TRBD1 | CASSPTGARHEQYF | TGTGCCAGTAGCCCGACAGGGGCGAGGCACGAGCAGTACTTC
TRBJ2-3 | once | 16 | TRBV5-1 | TRBD1 | CASSPLWTGETDTQYF | TGCGCCAGCAGCCCCCTGTGGACAGGGGAAACAGATACGCAGTATTTT
TRBJ2-7 | few | 16 | TRBV7-9 | - | CASSDNADRSSYEQYF | TGTGCCAGCAGCGACAACGCCGACAGGAGCTCCTACGAGCAGTACTTC
TRBJ1-6 | - | 12 | TRBV28 | - | CASSLLRGPLHF | TGTGCCAGCAGTTTACTCCGGGGACCCCTCCACTTT
TRBJ2-1 | - | 16 | TRBV4-2 | TRBD2 | CASSQSGLAAYNEQFF | TGTGCCAGCAGCCAGTCGGGACTAGCGGCCTACAATGAGCAGTTCTTC
TRBJ2-2 | - | 14 | TRBV6-5 | - | CASSYQRDTGELFF | TGTGCCAGCAGTTATCAGAGGGACACCGGGGAGCTGTTTTTT
TRBJ2-3 | once | 15 | TRBV7-3 | - | CASSSFTSSTDTQYF | TGTGCCAGCAGCTCCTTTACTTCTAGCACAGATACGCAGTATTTT
TRBJ2-2 | - | 16 | TRBV27 | TRBD1 | CASSWVGQGKTGELFF | TGTGCCAGCAGTTGGGTCGGACAGGGGAAGACCGGGGAGCTGTTTTTT
TRBJ1-5 | few | 18 | TRBV2 | TRBD1 | CASSVLPTGTGVNQPQHF | TGTGCCAGCAGTGTTTTACCTACCGGGACAGGGGTCAATCAGCCCCAGCATTTT
TRBJ2-7 | - | 15 | TRBV7-2 | TRBD2 | CASSLFRGSSYEQYF | TGTGCCAGCAGCTTATTTCGCGGGAGCTCCTACGAGCAGTACTTC
TRBJ2-7 | - | 15 | TRBV7-7 | - | CASTSPRGRSYEQYF | TGTGCTAGCACCTCCCCCCGGGGGAGGTCCTACGAGCAGTACTTC
TRBJ1-3 | - | 15 | TRBV7-8 | TRBD1 | CASSLDRGDGNTIYF | TGTGCCAGCAGCTTGGACAGGGGGGACGGAAACACCATATATTTT
TRBJ2-5 | - | 16 | TRBV5-1 | TRBD2 | CASSSALAGGQETQYF | TGCGCCAGCAGCTCTGCACTAGCGGGGGGCCAAGAGACCCAGTACTTC
TRBJ1-1 | - | 12 | TRBV12-3/TRBV12-4 | - | CASSLAGDEAFF | TGTGCCAGCAGTTTAGCGGGAGATGAAGCTTTCTTT
TRBJ2-7 | - | 15 | TRBV6-5 | - | CASRHPSGLRYEQYF | TGTGCCAGCAGGCATCCTTCGGGACTGAGATACGAGCAGTACTTC
TRBJ1-5 | - | 17 | TRBV15 | - | CATSSTVNKGGNQPQHF | TGTGCCACCAGCAGCACGGTGAATAAGGGAGGCAATCAGCCCCAGCATTTT
TRBJ2-7 | - | 17 | TRBV19 | - | CASSIAGRSLPTYEQYF | TGTGCCAGTAGTATAGCGGGAAGGTCGCTGCCCACCTACGAGCAGTACTTC
TRBJ2-3 | once | 14 | TRBV3-1/TRBV3-2 | - | CASSDPDYTDTQYF | TGTGCCAGCAGCGACCCGGACTACACAGATACGCAGTATTTT
TRBJ2-1 | - | 15 | TRBV7-9 | - | CASSPTSPVSSEQFF | TGTGCCAGCAGCCCTACTAGCCCGGTTAGTTCTGAGCAGTTCTTC
TRBJ1-4 | - | 14 | TRBV6-5 | TRBD1 | CASSATGVNEKLFF | TGTGCCAGCAGCGCCACAGGGGTTAATGAAAAACTGTTTTTT
TRBJ1-2 | - | 14 | TRBV27 | - | CASRKQGFGYGYTF | TGTGCCAGCAGAAAACAGGGTTTCGGCTATGGCTACACCTTC
TRBJ1-2 | few | 14 | TRBV15 | - | CATSFSDANYGYTF | TGTGCCACCAGTTTCAGCGATGCTAACTATGGCTACACCTTC
TRBJ1-2 | - | 13 | TRBV4-3 | - | CASSLDGIYGYTF | TGCGCCAGCAGCCTAGACGGGATCTATGGCTACACCTTC
TRBJ1-6 | - | 19 | TRBV21-1 | - | CASSKVVTGVVGNNSPLHF | TGTGCCAGCAGCAAAGTGGTGACAGGGGTGGTAGGCAATAATTCACCCCTCCACTTT
TRBJ2-1 | few | 16 | TRBV5-1 | - | CASSLVIGLGSDEQFF | TGCGCCAGCAGCTTGGTAATCGGACTCGGTAGCGATGAGCAGTTCTTC
TRBJ2-7 | - | 15 | TRBV19 | TRBD2 | CASSLLREGSYEQYF | TGTGCCAGTAGCCTTCTGCGGGAGGGCTCCTACGAGCAGTACTTC
TRBJ2-5 | - | 18 | TRBV9 | TRBD1 | CASSVATGVGEYQETQYF | TGTGCCAGCAGCGTTGCGACAGGGGTGGGGGAGTACCAAGAGACCCAGTACTTC
TRBJ2-2 | - | 14 | TRBV30 | TRBD1 | CASRQGYGTGELFF | TGTGCCTCCAGACAGGGATACGGGACCGGGGAGCTGTTTTTT